This entry features one T cell receptor (beta chain) sequence. Using its own MiXCR run on the 5' RACE reads, TCRdb lists one record per CDR3 protein. The sample yields about 530,000 distinct CDR3 sequences, around 22% seen once. CDR3 length: 15 residues. Between the trimmed V and J ends, which lost 3 bases and 6 bases, there was a span of 18 bases. The germline gives CDR1 DFQATT, CDR2 SNEGSKA (reference sequence). The data derive from a study of identical twins. The sample was also linked to a second study, of yellow fever vaccine responses in identical twins.

This rearrangement joins TRBV20-1 to TRBJ2-1, with D perhaps matching TRBD1 or TRBD2 (7 bases each). Sequenced: CD4+ T cells sorted from blood. This receptor was identified in a woman younger than 30 in good health. The CDR3 spells CSASGGQGGINEQFF. The DNA for the CDR3 is TGCAGTGCTAGTGGCGGTCAGGGGGGGATCAATGAGCAGTTCTTC.